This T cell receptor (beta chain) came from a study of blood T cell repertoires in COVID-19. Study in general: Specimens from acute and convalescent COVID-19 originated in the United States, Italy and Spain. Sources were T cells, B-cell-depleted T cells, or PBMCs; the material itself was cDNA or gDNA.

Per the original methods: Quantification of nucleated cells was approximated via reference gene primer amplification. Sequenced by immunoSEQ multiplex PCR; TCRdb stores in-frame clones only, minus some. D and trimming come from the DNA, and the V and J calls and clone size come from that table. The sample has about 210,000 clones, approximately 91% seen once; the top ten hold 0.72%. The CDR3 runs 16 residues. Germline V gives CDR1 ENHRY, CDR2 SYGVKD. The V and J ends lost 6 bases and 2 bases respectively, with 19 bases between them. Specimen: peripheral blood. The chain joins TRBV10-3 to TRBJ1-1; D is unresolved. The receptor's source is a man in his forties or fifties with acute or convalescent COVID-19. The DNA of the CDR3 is TGTGCCATCAGGAATTCCGGGGTAATGGAAAACACTGAAGCTTTCTTT. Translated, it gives CAIRNSGVMENTEAFF.